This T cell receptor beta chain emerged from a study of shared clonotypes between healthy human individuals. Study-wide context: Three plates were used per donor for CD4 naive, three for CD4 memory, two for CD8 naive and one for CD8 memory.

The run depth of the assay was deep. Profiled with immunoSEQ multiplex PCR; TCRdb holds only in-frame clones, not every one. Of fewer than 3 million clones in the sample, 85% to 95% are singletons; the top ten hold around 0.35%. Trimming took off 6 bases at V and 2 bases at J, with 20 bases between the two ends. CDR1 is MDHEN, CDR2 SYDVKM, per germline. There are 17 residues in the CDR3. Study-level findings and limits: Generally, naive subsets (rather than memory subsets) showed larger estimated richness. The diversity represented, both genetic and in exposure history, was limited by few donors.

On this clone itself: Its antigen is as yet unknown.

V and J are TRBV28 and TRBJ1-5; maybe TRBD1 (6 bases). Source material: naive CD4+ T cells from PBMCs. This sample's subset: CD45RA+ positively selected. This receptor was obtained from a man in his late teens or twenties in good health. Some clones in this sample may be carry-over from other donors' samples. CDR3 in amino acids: CASRDAGARKGNQPQHF. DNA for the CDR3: TGTGCCAGCAGGGATGCGGGGGCCCGGAAGGGCAATCAGCCCCAGCATTTT.